The sequence of this T cell receptor beta chain was determined in a study of cytomegalovirus exposure and HLA in healthy donors. Findings and limits, study-wide: Reports showed the classifier diagnosing cytomegalovirus status with high specificity and sensitivity. Data from an earlier analysis indicated that most TCR beta V segments were productive either about 90% or about 30% of the time. Later analysis placed DRB1 highest and HLA-C lowest in TCR association rates, which differed by HLA locus.

Worth noting for this clone: Its antigen is unknown.

CDR1 is MDHEN and CDR2 is SYDVKM in the germline V gene. The CDR3 length is 15 residues. V was pared by 3 bases and J by 8 bases, with 8 bases of the junction left unmatched. PCR involved 60 Vbeta and 13 Jbeta primers. Sequencing used immunoSEQ multiplex PCR; TCRdb keeps in-frame clones, though not all of them. The sample yields around 200,000 clones, 75% to 90% seen once. The sample consisted of PBMCs. The chain joins TRBV28 to TRBJ2-4; TRBD1 matches at 9 bases. The sequence was obtained from a woman aged 45-65 years in good health and CMV-seropositive. The DNA for the CDR3 is TGTGCCAGCAGTTTTTCGGGGGACAGGGTTGACATTCAGTACTTC. It encodes CASSFSGDRVDIQYF. The complete variable domain, with remaining parts taken from reference TRBV28 and TRBJ2-4, reads DVKVTQSSRYLVKRTGEKVFLECVQDMDHENMFWYRQDPGLGLRLIYFSYDVKMKEKGDIPEGYSVSREKKERFSLILESASTNQTSMYLCASSFSGDRVDIQYFGAGTRLSVL.